What follows describes a single T cell receptor beta chain. These data belong to a study of blood T cell repertoires in COVID-19. Study as a whole: T cells, B-cell-depleted T cells, or PBMCs supplied cDNA or gDNA.

Assay used: immunoSEQ multiplex PCR; TCRdb lists only in-frame clones, some missing. The table records around 420,000 clones, approximately 86% of them present only once. In germline, CDR1 is LNHDA, CDR2 SQIVND (reference sequence). The CDR3 is made up of 16 amino acids. V lost 4 bases and J lost 6; bases outside the gene matches: 13. J is TRBJ1-1 and V is TRBV19; 8 bases fit TRBD1. Sequencing used PBMCs or T cells enriched from blood (not recorded which). The TCR was taken from a woman between 35 and 50 years old with acute COVID-19. CDR3 sequence: CASSTSWGRGPPEAFF. CDR3 nucleotides: TGTGCCAGTAGTACCTCATGGGGCAGGGGGCCTCCTGAAGCTTTCTTT.